This passage covers 27 T cell receptor beta chains from one sample sequenced in a study of T cell responses to AZD1222 COVID-19 vaccine. Here immunoSEQ multiplex PCR was the method, and the copy in TCRdb shows in-frame clones only, minus some. The sample yields over 100,000 clones, roughly nine tenths seen once. The specimen comprised peripheral blood, sampled on day 0 of AZD1222 vaccination. These receptors came from an adult in good health.

The gene calls are TRBV7-6 and TRBJ2-2; D perhaps matches TRBD1 (6 bases). Germline-derived CDR1 and CDR2 are SGHVS and FNYEAQ. The CDR3 has 18 residues. V was shortened by 2 bases and J by 0 bases, with 16 bases between the two germline ends. CDR3 residues: CASSLKGRGYANTGELFF. DNA for the CDR3: TGTGCCAGCAGCTTAAAGGGCAGGGGTTACGCGAACACCGGGGAGCTGTTTTTT.

This chain links TRBV7-3 with TRBJ1-1; 12 nucleotides match TRBD1. The germline V gene has CDR1 SGHTA and CDR2 FQGTGA. CDR3 length equals 16 residues. Trimming took 4 bases from V and 0 from J; bases not matched to a gene: 3. CDR3 loop: CASSSGQGALNTEAFF. CDR3 coding DNA: TGTGCCAGCAGCTCGGGACAGGGGGCTTTGAACACTGAAGCTTTCTTT. Variable domain in full (rest from reference TRBV7-3 and TRBJ1-1): GAGVSQTPSNKVTEKGKYVELRCDPISGHTALYWYRQSLGQGPEFLIYFQGTGAADDSGLPNDRFFAVRPEGSVSTLKIQRTERGDSAVYLCASSSGQGALNTEAFFGQGTRLTVV.

V and J are TRBV3-1 (or the pseudogene TRBV3-2) and TRBJ2-5, with 15 bases lining up with TRBD2. The CDR3 contains 16 residues. Per the germline V gene, CDR1 is LGHDT and CDR2 is YNNKEL (reference sequence). The V segment lost 4 bases and the J segment 1 base; nucleotides outside the gene matches: 1. Here the CDR3 DNA reads TGTGCCAGCAGCCCGGGACTAGCGGGAGGCCAAGAGACCCAGTACTTC. Amino acid sequence: CASSPGLAGGQETQYF.

The chain links TRBV7-9 to TRBJ1-5; 7 positions agree with TRBD1. The CDR3 has 17 amino acids. V trimming: 6 bases; J trimming: 2 bases; junction bases outside the gene matches: 13. The germline CDR1 and CDR2 sequences are SEHNR and FQNEAQ (reference sequence). CDR3 protein: CASSRDSAPVGNQPQHF. The CDR3 DNA is TGTGCCAGCAGTCGGGACAGCGCCCCGGTGGGCAATCAGCCCCAGCATTTT.

The V and J genes are TRBV19 and TRBJ2-5, with 8 bases that match TRBD1. Germline CDR1 reads LNHDA; CDR2 reads SQIVND (reference sequence). V was clipped by 2 bases and J by 4 bases; unmatched bases: 15. This CDR3 has 18 amino acids. CDR3 sequence: CASSIFPSPTGGGETQYF. CDR3 nucleotides: TGTGCCAGTAGTATATTCCCGTCACCAACAGGGGGAGGAGAGACCCAGTACTTC. The full variable domain, in which reference TRBV19 and TRBJ2-5 provide the parts outside the CDR3, is DGGITQSPKYLFRKEGQNVTLSCEQNLNHDAMYWYRQDPGQGLRLIYYSQIVNDFQKGDIAEGYSVSREKKESFPLTVTSAQKNPTAFYLCASSIFPSPTGGGETQYFGPGTRLLVL.

The chain uses TRBV7-2 and TRBJ2-1; 8 bases map to TRBD2. The junction had 8 bases not matched to a gene; V was cut back by 4 bases and J by 6 bases. Germline CDR1 reads SGHTA; CDR2 reads FQGNSA. CDR3 length: 15 residues. Here the CDR3 reads CASSSGGGLINEQFF. CDR3 DNA: TGTGCCAGCAGCTCCGGGGGGGGGCTGATCAATGAGCAGTTCTTC. Full variable domain (remainder filled in from reference TRBV7-2 and TRBJ2-1): GAGVSQSPSNKVTEKGKDVELRCDPISGHTALYWYRQSLGQGLEFLIYFQGNSAPDKSGLPSDRFSAERTGGSVSTLTIQRTQQEDSAVYLCASSSGGGLINEQFFGPGTRLTVL.

This clone was observed a few times. This chain joins TRBV19 and TRBJ2-1, with 10 positions matching TRBD2. The V segment lost 5 bases and the J segment 12 bases; nucleotides outside the gene matches: 7. The CDR3 extends over 13 amino acids. The germline V gene encodes CDR1 LNHDA and CDR2 SQIVND (reference sequence). In nucleotides, the CDR3 is TGTGCCAGTAGTGAGCGGGAGGGTTCGGGGCAGTTCTTC. It codes for CASSEREGSGQFF.

This clone was seen more than once but under ten times. The chain is built from TRBV30 and TRBJ1-2; TRBD1 aligns across 7 bases. CDR1 is GTSNPN and CDR2 is SVGIG in the germline V gene (reference sequence). This CDR3 is 13 amino acids long. V trimming: 8 bases; J trimming: 2 bases; junction bases outside the gene matches: 8. In nucleotides, the CDR3 is TGTGCCGGGTACAGGGGTCTCAACTATGGCTACACCTTC. It encodes CAGYRGLNYGYTF.

J is TRBJ2-7 and V is TRBV27; D gene ambiguous. The CDR3 has 14 residues. Germline lookup yields CDR1 MNHEY and CDR2 SMNVEV (reference sequence). V lost 0 bases, J lost 4 bases, and 10 bases lay in between. This CDR3 is CASSLSAALYEQYF. Written as DNA, the CDR3 is TGTGCCAGCAGTTTATCCGCGGCCCTTTACGAGCAGTACTTC.

This clone was recorded only once. The chain uses TRBV7-2 and TRBJ1-1, with D possibly being TRBD1 (6 bases). This CDR3 contains 13 residues. Germline loops: CDR1 SGHTA, CDR2 FQGNSA. V gave up 5 bases and J gave up 6 bases, with 13 bases separating them. This CDR3 is CASSLGGGPEAFF. CDR3 coding DNA: TGTGCCAGCAGCCTGGGGGGGGGCCCTGAAGCTTTCTTT.

CDR3 region: CAISELRLATDTQYF. CDR3 in DNA: TGTGCCATCAGTGAGCTCCGACTAGCCACAGATACGCAGTATTTT. J is TRBJ2-3 and V is TRBV10-3; 7 bases match TRBD2. This CDR3 spans 15 amino acids. Germline V gene sequence: CDR1 ENHRY, CDR2 SYGVKD. The trim removed 2 bases at V and 2 bases at J, leaving 4 bases unmatched.

This chain uses TRBV19 with TRBJ1-1; D is ambiguous. Germline loops: CDR1 LNHDA, CDR2 SQIVND (reference sequence). This CDR3 contains 15 residues. V dropped 6 bases and J dropped 5 bases, with 19 bases sitting between them. The DNA of the CDR3 is TGTGCCAGTAGACCTATTTTTGGCGGGCGAACTGAAGCTTTCTTT. Residues: CASRPIFGGRTEAFF.

The chain couples TRBV19 to TRBJ1-1, with unresolved D. The CDR3 spans 13 residues. The germline CDR1 and CDR2 sequences are LNHDA and SQIVND (reference sequence). The V gene lost 3 bases and the J gene lost 2 bases, with 7 bases spanning the gap. This CDR3 is CASSIVSNTEAFF. The CDR3 coding sequence is TGTGCCAGTAGTATTGTCAGCAACACTGAAGCTTTCTTT.

The chain links TRBV6-5 to TRBJ2-3; D unclear. The germline V gene encodes CDR1 MNHEY and CDR2 SVGAGI. There are 12 residues in the CDR3. V was cut by 5 bases and J by 5 bases, with 8 bases left in between. CDR3 DNA sequence: TGTGCCAGCAGTACGGTAGTAGATACGCAGTATTTT. Translating it yields CASSTVVDTQYF.

The V and J genes are TRBV18 and TRBJ2-3; no firm D call. The germline gives CDR1 KGHSH, CDR2 LQKENI. V lost 7 bases to trimming and J lost 0 bases, with 11 bases between them. CDR3 length: 14 residues. The CDR3 coding sequence is TGTGCCAGCTTAAAGACTTCTAGCACAGATACGCAGTATTTT. Amino acid sequence: CASLKTSSTDTQYF.

The J gene is TRBJ2-5, the V gene TRBV25-1, with 9 bases aligning to TRBD1. This CDR3 has 14 amino acids. The germline V gene encodes CDR1 MGHDK and CDR2 SYGVNS. V lost 6 bases to trimming and J lost 4 bases; unmatched junction nucleotides: 6. The CDR3, as DNA: TGTGCCAGCAGCGGGACAGGGATGGGAGAGACCCAGTACTTC. It codes for CASSGTGMGETQYF.

The rearrangement uses TRBV6-5 and TRBJ1-2; D is possibly TRBD1 (5 bases). V shed 2 bases and J shed 4 bases, with 8 bases lying between them. This CDR3 comprises 13 residues. Germline V CDR1 and CDR2: MNHEY, SVGAGI. The CDR3 reads CASSYRGLYGYTF. The CDR3 DNA follows: TGTGCCAGCAGTTACAGGGGCCTCTATGGCTACACCTTC.

The chain couples TRBV15 to TRBJ1-6; D gene uncertain. Trimming shortened V by 0 bases and J by 9 bases, and 6 bases separated the two germline ends. Germline V lookup: CDR1 LNHNV, CDR2 YYDKDF (reference sequence). CDR3 length: 13 amino acids. The CDR3 protein is CATSRDGFSPLHF. In DNA form, the CDR3 reads TGTGCCACCAGCAGAGATGGGTTTTCACCCCTCCACTTT. Drawing the rest from reference TRBV15 and TRBJ1-6, the complete variable domain is DAMVIQNPRYQVTQFGKPVTLSCSQTLNHNVMYWYQQKSSQAPKLLFHYYDKDFNNEADTPDNFQSRRPNTSFCFLDIRSPGLGDTAMYLCATSRDGFSPLHFGNGTRLTVT.

The V call is TRBV6-1, the J call TRBJ1-6; D perhaps matches TRBD1 (6 bases). Germline values: CDR1 MNHNS, CDR2 SASEGT. V was cut by 2 bases and J by 0 bases, with 14 bases left in between. The CDR3 is 18 residues long. The CDR3: CASSETRGRSSYNSPLHF. CDR3 nucleotide sequence: TGTGCCAGCAGTGAAACCAGGGGCAGGAGCTCCTATAATTCACCCCTCCACTTT.

The CDR3 here is CASSQTGGINQPQHF. The CDR3 nucleotides are TGTGCCAGCAGCCAGACAGGGGGGATCAATCAGCCCCAGCATTTT. The gene calls are TRBV5-6 and TRBJ1-5, with 9 bases that match TRBD1. CDR3 length: 15 residues. CDR1 and CDR2 (germline): SGHDT, YYEEEE. V dropped 4 bases and J dropped 3; count of bases not matched to a gene: 5.

The CDR3 nucleotides read TGTGCCTGTACCCCCAAGCCCGCCGGGAGGGGACTCAATCAGCCCCAGCATTTT. It encodes CACTPKPAGRGLNQPQHF. The chain carries TRBV19 and TRBJ1-5; tentatively, D is TRBD1 (5 bases). The ends were cut back, 11 bases at V and 3 bases at J, with 29 bases in the middle. Germline CDR1 LNHDA, CDR2 SQIVND (reference sequence). CDR3 length equals 18 residues.

The CDR3 region has the DNA TGCGCCAGCAGCCAAGGGATGGGTGAAAAACTGTTTTTT. This sequence encodes CASSQGMGEKLFF. The chain joins TRBV4-1 to TRBJ1-4; D is ambiguous. The CDR3 is 13 residues long. Per the germline V gene, CDR1 is MGHRA and CDR2 is YSYEKL. The V end was cut by 1 base, the J end by 7 bases, with 7 bases between.

The chain combines TRBV5-4 with TRBJ2-3, with 13 bases aligning to TRBD2. The CDR3 contains 16 residues. CDR1 is SGHNT, CDR2 YYREEE, per germline (reference sequence). V trimming: 4 bases; J trimming: 5 bases; junction bases outside the gene matches: 7. The CDR3 loop reads CASSPGLAGVRDTQYF. In DNA form, the CDR3 reads TGTGCCAGCAGCCCCGGACTAGCGGGAGTCAGAGATACGCAGTATTTT.

This clone was detected a few times. The rearrangement joins TRBV9 to TRBJ2-7; 9 bases match TRBD1. Looked up from germline, CDR1 is SGDLS and CDR2 is YYNGEE. This CDR3 region has 16 residues. With 4 bases clipped from V and 5 bases from J, the junction kept 13 bases outside the gene matches. CDR3 DNA: TGTGCCAGCAGCCCTAGCCGGACAGGGGTTTTGGACGAGCAGTACTTC. Translated, it gives CASSPSRTGVLDEQYF.

Only one count was recorded for this clone. This sequence joins TRBV27 and TRBJ2-5, with TRBD2 matching over 11 bases. Germline V lookup: CDR1 MNHEY, CDR2 SMNVEV (reference sequence). V was pared by 5 bases and J by 5 bases, with 10 bases of the junction left unmatched. CDR3 length: 16 residues. CDR3 DNA: TGTGCCAGCAGTACCCGGGGTAGCGGGAGGGCCGAGACCCAGTACTTC. Protein: CASSTRGSGRAETQYF.

The rearrangement links TRBV5-3 to TRBJ1-5; 7 bases line up with TRBD1. TRBV5-3 is sorted into the ORF group, with uncertain function. After removal of 3 bases from V and 2 bases from J, the junction contained 8 bases not matched to a gene. CDR3 length: 16 residues. The CDR3 protein is CARSSRTGEGNQPQHF. The CDR3 nucleotides are TGTGCCAGAAGCTCACGCACAGGGGAGGGCAATCAGCCCCAGCATTTT.

The table lists this clone with a count of one. The gene calls are TRBV10-3 and TRBJ1-6, with TRBD1 as a possible D gene (5 bases). The CDR3 loop spans 14 amino acids. Trimming cost V 0 bases and J 11 bases, with 11 bases left between them. Germline CDR1 is ENHRY and CDR2 is SYGVKD. CDR3: CAISESVGAPPLHF. For the CDR3, the DNA is TGTGCCATCAGTGAGTCGGTTGGGGCGCCACCCCTCCACTTT.